A selection of T cell receptor beta chains follows, all from one sample in a study of shared clonotypes between healthy human individuals. Assay used: immunoSEQ multiplex PCR; TCRdb lists only in-frame clones, some missing. The sample includes around 510,000 clones, around 96% of them seen just once. Sequencing was carried out using naive CD4+ T cells sorted from blood. The receptors originated from a woman aged 30 to 39 in good health. The CDR3 runs from the conserved cysteine through the conserved F or W. Each record gives: J gene, D gene, V gene, clone size, CDR3 protein, CDR3 DNA. D genes are given only for firm matches. Only part of the rows carry a size: once, few, many, or a class if the clone is expanded.

TRBJ2-7	TRBD2	TRBV7-9	once	CASSHWTSGSYEQYF	TGTGCCAGCAGCCACTGGACTAGCGGGTCCTACGAGCAGTACTTC
TRBJ1-2	-	TRBV9	-	CASSVDLGNYGYTF	TGTGCCAGCAGCGTAGATCTGGGTAACTATGGCTACACCTTC
TRBJ2-7	TRBD2	TRBV10-1	-	CASSVGLADSYEQYF	TGCGCCAGCAGTGTCGGGCTAGCGGATTCCTACGAGCAGTACTTC
TRBJ1-1	-	TRBV6-5	-	CASSYRGLMNTEAFF	TGTGCCAGCAGTTACCGCGGACTGATGAACACTGAAGCTTTCTTT
TRBJ1-1	-	TRBV19	-	CASSAGGPTAFF	TGTGCCAGTAGCGCTGGGGGGCCCACCGCTTTCTTT
TRBJ2-3	-	TRBV19	-	CASSIDPDTQYF	TGTGCCAGTAGTATAGATCCAGATACGCAGTATTTT
TRBJ2-2	TRBD1	TRBV6-4	-	CASSEQGANTGELFF	TGTGCCAGCAGTGAACAGGGGGCTAACACCGGGGAGCTGTTTTTT
TRBJ2-3	TRBD2	TRBV5-1	-	CASSLESSGTPFSTDTQYF	TGCGCCAGCAGCTTGGAGTCTAGCGGGACCCCCTTTTCCACAGATACGCAGTATTTT
TRBJ2-7	-	TRBV7-2	few	CASSPGAYEQYF	TGTGCCAGCAGCCCAGGGGCCTACGAGCAGTACTTC
TRBJ1-2	-	TRBV18	-	CASSPSTGTLYGYTF	TGTGCCAGCTCACCATCCACCGGGACACTCTATGGCTACACCTTC
TRBJ2-7	-	TRBV11-2	-	CASSPGVSVYEQYF	TGTGCCAGCAGCCCCGGAGTGTCGGTCTACGAGCAGTACTTC
TRBJ2-7	-	TRBV6-4	-	CASSADGNSYEQYF	TGTGCCAGCAGCGCCGACGGTAACTCCTACGAGCAGTACTTC
TRBJ2-7	TRBD2	TRBV11-2	-	CASSFRRTSGRGGYEQYF	TGTGCCAGCAGCTTTAGAAGGACTAGCGGGAGAGGAGGGTACGAGCAGTACTTC
TRBJ1-1	-	TRBV10-3	-	CAISEDSRETEAFF	TGTGCCATCAGTGAGGACAGCCGAGAGACTGAAGCTTTCTTT
TRBJ2-7	-	TRBV10-1	-	CASSRVSASEQYF	TGCGCCAGCAGCAGGGTATCTGCCAGCGAGCAGTACTTC
TRBJ1-1	-	TRBV30	-	CAWSPDRFTEAFF	TGTGCCTGGAGTCCCGACAGGTTCACTGAAGCTTTCTTT
TRBJ1-5	-	TRBV7-6	-	CASSYDENQPQHF	TGTGCCAGCAGCTATGATGAGAACCAGCCCCAGCATTTT
TRBJ2-7	-	TRBV27	-	CASSLRGPPYEQYF	TGTGCCAGCAGTTTGCGGGGTCCCCCCTACGAGCAGTACTTC
TRBJ2-2	-	TRBV5-1	-	CASSLGGLERTGELFF	TGCGCCAGCAGCTTGGGGGGCCTCGAGAGGACCGGGGAGCTGTTTTTT
TRBJ1-5	-	TRBV6-4	-	CAIDSNQPQHF	TGTGCCATAGACAGCAATCAGCCCCAGCATTTT
TRBJ1-2	-	TRBV28	-	CASSLSADYGYTF	TGTGCCAGCAGTTTATCAGCGGACTATGGCTACACCTTC
TRBJ2-2	TRBD2	TRBV5-6	once	CASSLPREYRVTGELFF	TGTGCCAGCAGCTTGCCGCGGGAGTATCGTGTCACCGGGGAGCTGTTTTTT
TRBJ1-2	TRBD1	TRBV28	-	CASSSRTGNYGYTF	TGTGCCAGCAGTTCTAGGACAGGGAACTATGGCTACACCTTC
TRBJ2-1	TRBD1	TRBV28	-	CASTLSRGTGEHNEQFF	TGTGCCAGCACCTTATCCCGGGGGACAGGGGAACACAATGAGCAGTTCTTC
TRBJ2-3	-	TRBV30	-	CAWSVQMDTQYF	TGTGCCTGGAGTGTACAAATGGACACGCAGTATTTT
TRBJ2-3	-	TRBV29-1	once	CSIGGVRSDTQYF	TGCAGCATAGGGGGGGTCAGGAGTGATACGCAGTATTTT
TRBJ2-7	-	TRBV11-2	few	CASSLDGYEQYF	TGTGCCAGCAGCTTAGATGGCTACGAGCAGTACTTC
TRBJ1-4	-	TRBV1	-	CTSRPRSGTGRPRNEKLFF	TGCACCAGCAGACCCCGGAGCGGAACAGGCAGACCCCGTAATGAAAAACTGTTTTTT
TRBJ2-2	TRBD2	TRBV28	-	CASSLTGGPAGELFF	TGTGCCAGCAGTTTAACGGGAGGGCCGGCCGGGGAGCTGTTTTTT
TRBJ2-5	TRBD2	TRBV18	once	CASSPPGGRALGETQYF	TGTGCCAGCTCACCACCAGGAGGGAGGGCCTTAGGAGAGACCCAGTACTTC
TRBJ2-7	TRBD1	TRBV7-8	-	CASSVTGQAASYEQYF	TGTGCCAGCAGCGTAACCGGACAGGCCGCTTCCTACGAGCAGTACTTC
TRBJ2-3	-	TRBV19	-	CASSIALNPPLDTQYF	TGTGCCAGTAGTATAGCTTTAAACCCCCCGCTGGATACGCAGTATTTT
TRBJ2-5	TRBD1	TRBV5-1	once	CASSAYRQGARETQYF	TGCGCCAGCAGCGCATATAGACAGGGGGCCAGGGAGACCCAGTACTTC
TRBJ2-1	TRBD2	TRBV2	-	CASRGGLAYEQFF	TGTGCCAGCAGGGGGGGACTAGCATATGAGCAGTTCTTC
TRBJ2-1	TRBD2	TRBV7-2	-	CASSLVGTSGPNEQFF	TGTGCCAGCAGCTTAGTCGGGACTAGCGGGCCAAATGAGCAGTTCTTC
TRBJ1-1	-	TRBV27	-	CAAGRMNTEAFF	TGTGCCGCGGGGAGAATGAACACTGAAGCTTTCTTT
TRBJ1-5	TRBD1	TRBV6-1	-	CASSRQGIQHF	TGTGCCAGCAGTCGACAGGGAATCCAGCATTTT
TRBJ1-2	-	TRBV4-1	-	CASSQEWSGIGYGYTF	TGCGCCAGCAGCCAAGAATGGTCGGGGATAGGCTATGGCTACACCTTC
TRBJ2-7	-	TRBV9	-	CASSVGVGSSYEQYF	TGTGCCAGCAGCGTAGGGGTAGGGAGCTCCTACGAGCAGTACTTC
TRBJ1-1	-	TRBV7-9	-	CASSLPGGRNTEAFF	TGTGCCAGCAGCTTACCCGGGGGACGGAACACTGAAGCTTTCTTT
TRBJ1-4	-	TRBV4-1	-	CASSQGRAGGEKLFF	TGCGCCAGCAGCCAAGGACGGGCGGGTGGTGAAAAACTGTTTTTT